The rows below give T cell receptor beta chains drawn from one sample of a study of metastatic and nonmetastatic thyroid tumors. TCRdb re-called clones via MiXCR from the PCR reads. The data show 45,000 or so clones, with approximately 4.1% seen just once and over 8% held by the top ten. The sequencing sample was made of blood. Every receptor here comes from a female donor with papillary thyroid cancer or a benign thyroid nodule (not recorded which). Some clones in this sample may be carry-over from other donors' samples. CDR3s include the opening cysteine and the closing phenylalanine or tryptophan. Each record gives: clone size, D gene, J gene, V gene, CDR3 DNA, CDR3 protein. D genes are given only for firm matches. Rows give clone size only sometimes, using once, few, many, or a class for an expanded clone.

few | TRBD2 | TRBJ2-3 | TRBV6-1 | TGTGCCAGCAGTCCCAGCGGGAGCCTCACAGATACGCAGTATTTT | CASSPSGSLTDTQYF
NA | NA | TRBJ1-2 | TRBV15 | TGTGCCACCAGCGACGGACTTTATAACTATGGCTACACCTTC | CATSDGLYNYGYTF
few | NA | TRBJ2-2 | TRBV6-4 | TGTGCCAGCAGTGAGGAGGTGAACACCGGGGAGCTGTTTTTT | CASSEEVNTGELFF
many | TRBD2 | TRBJ2-1 | TRBV11-2 | TGTGCCAGCAGTCCTAGCGGGGGGGTAGGTGAACAGTTCTTC | CASSPSGGVGEQFF
NA | NA | TRBJ2-7 | TRBV5-1 | TGCGCCAGCAGCTTGGAATCGGGATTAACCTACGAGCAGTACTTC | CASSLESGLTYEQYF
many | TRBD2 | TRBJ2-3 | TRBV6-2/TRBV6-3 | TGTGCCAGCATGGACCGACTAGCCTCAGGCACAGATACGCAGTATTTT | CASMDRLASGTDTQYF
many | TRBD1 | TRBJ1-3 | TRBV9 | TGTGCCAGCAGCGGTTACAGGGGGCAATTCTCTGGAAACACCATATATTTT | CASSGYRGQFSGNTIYF
few | NA | TRBJ2-7 | TRBV20-1 | TGCAGTGCTAAGAGGCTAGAGGGGGAATCCTACGAGCAGTACTTC | CSAKRLEGESYEQYF
many | NA | TRBJ2-2 | TRBV24-1 | TGTGCCACCAGTGAAATTAATGCGGGACTCAACACCGGGGAGCTGTTTTTT | CATSEINAGLNTGELFF
NA | TRBD2 | TRBJ2-4 | TRBV12-3/TRBV12-4 | TGTGCCAGCAGCGGTGGGGAGGGTCGAGGCATTCAGTACTTC | CASSGGEGRGIQYF
many | TRBD1 | TRBJ2-3 | TRBV7-9 | TGTGCCAGCAGCTTAAGTAGGACAGGGGCAGATACGCAGTATTTT | CASSLSRTGADTQYF
many | NA | TRBJ2-7 | TRBV7-3 | TGTGCCAGCAGCTTATTTGGGTACCACGAGCAGTACTTC | CASSLFGYHEQYF
many | NA | TRBJ2-2 | TRBV5-4 | TGTGCCAGCAGAATCGGACTTAACGGGGAGCTGTTTTTT | CASRIGLNGELFF
many | TRBD2 | TRBJ2-7 | TRBV28 | TGTGCCAGCAGTTCTAGCGGGAGTAGTTACGAGCAGTACTTC | CASSSSGSSYEQYF
few | NA | TRBJ2-7 | TRBV7-2 | TGTGCCAGCAGCTTAGTGGACGAGCAGTACTTC | CASSLVDEQYF
many | TRBD1 | TRBJ1-6 | TRBV9 | TGTGCCAGCAGCGTAGGGGCCACAGGGGCTGATTCACCCCTCCACTTT | CASSVGATGADSPLHF
NA | NA | TRBJ2-5 | TRBV7-7 | TGTGCTAGCAGCCGGACAGGGAGGGAAGAGACCCAGTACTTC | CASSRTGREETQYF
many | NA | TRBJ1-1 | TRBV6-1 | TGTGCCAGCAGTGAAGCGGGTTTAGGGGAGAACACTGAAGCTTTCTTT | CASSEAGLGENTEAFF
NA | NA | TRBJ1-2 | TRBV3-1 | TGTGCCAGCAGCCAAGAGACAGCAGAATATGACTACACCTTC | CASSQETAEYDYTF
few | NA | TRBJ2-2 | TRBV6-5 | TGTGCCAGCAGTTACTCGACGAGGCTAGACGGGGAGCTGTTTTTT | CASSYSTRLDGELFF
many | NA | TRBJ1-1 | TRBV7-2 | TGTGCCAGCAGCGACAGTTTGAACACTGAAGCTTTCTTT | CASSDSLNTEAFF
many | NA | TRBJ1-1 | TRBV25-1 | TGTGCCAGCAGTGACGGATTGAACACTGAAGCTTTCTTT | CASSDGLNTEAFF